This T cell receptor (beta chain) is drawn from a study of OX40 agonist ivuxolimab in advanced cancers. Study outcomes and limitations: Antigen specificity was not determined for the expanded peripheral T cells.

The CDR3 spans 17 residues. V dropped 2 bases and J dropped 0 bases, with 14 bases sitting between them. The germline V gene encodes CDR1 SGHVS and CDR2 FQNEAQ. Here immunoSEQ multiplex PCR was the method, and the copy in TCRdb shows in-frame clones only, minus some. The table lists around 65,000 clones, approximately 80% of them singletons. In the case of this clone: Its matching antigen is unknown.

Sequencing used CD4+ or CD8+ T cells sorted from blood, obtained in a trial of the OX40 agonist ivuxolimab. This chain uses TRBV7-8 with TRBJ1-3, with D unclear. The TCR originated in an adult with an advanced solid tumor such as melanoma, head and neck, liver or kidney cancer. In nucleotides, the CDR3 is TGTGCCAGCAGCTTAAGGGTGGGCAGGTCCTCTGGAAACACCATATATTTT. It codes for CASSLRVGRSSGNTIYF. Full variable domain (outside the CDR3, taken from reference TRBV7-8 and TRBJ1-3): GAGVSQSPRYKVAKRGQDVALRCDPISGHVSLFWYQQALGQGPEFLTYFQNEAQLDKSGLPSDRFFAERPEGSVSTLKIQRTQQEDSAVYLCASSLRVGRSSGNTIYFGEGSWLTVV.